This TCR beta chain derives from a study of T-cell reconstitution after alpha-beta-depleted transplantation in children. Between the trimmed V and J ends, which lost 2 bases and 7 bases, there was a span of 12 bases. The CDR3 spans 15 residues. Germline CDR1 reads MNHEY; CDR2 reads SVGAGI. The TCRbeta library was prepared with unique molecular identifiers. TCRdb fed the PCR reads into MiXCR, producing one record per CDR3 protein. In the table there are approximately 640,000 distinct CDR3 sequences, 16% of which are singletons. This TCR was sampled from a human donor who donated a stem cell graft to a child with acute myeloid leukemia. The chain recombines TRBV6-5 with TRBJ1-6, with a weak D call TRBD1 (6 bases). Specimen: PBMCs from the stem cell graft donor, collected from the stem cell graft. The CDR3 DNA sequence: TGTGCCAGCAGTTACGGGGACAAACGAAATTCACCCCTCCACTTT. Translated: CASSYGDKRNSPLHF.